These T cell receptor beta chains were read from a single sample in a study of blood T cell repertoires in COVID-19. Clones were sequenced by immunoSEQ multiplex PCR, and TCRdb holds only the in-frame ones, with some missing. The data show tens of thousands of clones, with 77% seen just once and under 3% held by the top ten. The sequenced material came from peripheral blood. The receptor set was obtained from a man aged 70 or older with COVID-19, enrolled during active disease. The CDR3 runs from the conserved cysteine through the conserved F or W. A D gene is named only where the DNA matches it firmly. Clone sizes are given selectively: once, few, many, or a class where the clone is expanded.

- | TRBJ2-5 | - | TRBV7-9 | TGTGCCAGCAGCCCCGACAGAGCCCAAGAGACCCAGTACTTC | CASSPDRAQETQYF
- | TRBJ2-3 | - | TRBV28 | TGTGCCAGCATCGAACTCCAGGGTCGCACAGATACGCAGTATTTT | CASIELQGRTDTQYF
TRBD1 | TRBJ1-2 | - | TRBV27 | TGTGCCAGCAGTTTGCAGGGGGGCTATGGCTACACCTTC | CASSLQGGYGYTF
TRBD1 | TRBJ1-2 | - | TRBV5-4 | TGTGCCAGCAGCTTGGCTGACAGGGGTCCCTATGGCTACACCTTC | CASSLADRGPYGYTF
TRBD2 | TRBJ2-1 | - | TRBV7-3 | TGTGCCAGCAGCTTACGGGGGGTAGGCAATGAGCAGTTCTTC | CASSLRGVGNEQFF
- | TRBJ2-2 | - | TRBV20-1 | TGCAGTGCTAGACTAGGAAGGGAGCTGTTTTTT | CSARLGRELFF
TRBD2 | TRBJ2-2 | - | TRBV9 | TGTGCCAGCAGCGTAGCGGGAGGGACCGGGGAGCTGTTTTTT | CASSVAGGTGELFF
- | TRBJ1-6 | few | TRBV7-2 | TGTGCCAGCAGCTTAGGGGCGGGCGACATAGCTTCACCCCTCCACTTT | CASSLGAGDIASPLHF
- | TRBJ1-1 | - | TRBV7-8 | TGTGCCAGCAGCTTAGTTTCACAGGGATACACTGAAGCTTTCTTT | CASSLVSQGYTEAFF
- | TRBJ2-1 | once | TRBV30 | TGTGCCTGGAGTAGGGGGAATGAGCAGTTCTTC | CAWSRGNEQFF
- | TRBJ1-1 | once | TRBV7-2 | TGTGCCAGCAGCTTGCCGCCGGGACTGGCTTTCTTT | CASSLPPGLAFF
TRBD2 | TRBJ2-7 | - | TRBV5-1 | TGCGCCAGCAACCTTGGGCCCCATGGGGGGGGTGTACGTCTCTTCGAGCAGTACTTC | CASNLGPHGGGVRLFEQYF
- | TRBJ1-1 | - | TRBV24-1 | TGTGCCACCAGTGATTCACAGAGGCCGGAGGTCACTGAAGCTTTCTTT | CATSDSQRPEVTEAFF
TRBD2 | TRBJ2-2 | - | TRBV15 | TGTGCCACCAGCTCGGGAGGGGACACCGGGGAGCTGTTTTTT | CATSSGGDTGELFF
- | TRBJ1-1 | once | TRBV5-1 | TGCGCCAGCAGCCCCGGAGTCCGCACGACGAACACTGAAGCTTTCTTT | CASSPGVRTTNTEAFF
- | TRBJ1-2 | - | TRBV6-1 | TGTGCCAGCAGTGAACCGGGGCAGGGGACGGGTGGCTACACCTTC | CASSEPGQGTGGYTF
- | TRBJ1-2 | - | TRBV3-1/TRBV3-2 | TGTGCCAGCAGCCAAGGAGTCAACTATGGCTACACCTTC | CASSQGVNYGYTF
- | TRBJ1-4 | - | TRBV28 | TGTGCCAGCAGTTTGTCGATACAGGGCACGGGTGAAAAACTGTTTTTT | CASSLSIQGTGEKLFF
TRBD1 | TRBJ1-2 | - | TRBV5-8 | TGTGCCAGCAGCTTATACGACAGGGAGGTCGGCTACACCTTC | CASSLYDREVGYTF
- | TRBJ2-7 | - | TRBV9 | TGTGCCAGCAGCGTAGTTGCGGCGAGCTCCTACGAGCAGTACTTC | CASSVVAASSYEQYF
- | TRBJ2-1 | - | TRBV5-1 | TGCGCCAGCAGCTTGGACAGGGCAAATGAGCAGTTCTTC | CASSLDRANEQFF
TRBD2 | TRBJ2-1 | few | TRBV5-1 | TGCGCCAGCAGCTTGGGCCCCTTGACTAGCGGGAGTATGAATGAGCAGTTCTTC | CASSLGPLTSGSMNEQFF
TRBD1 | TRBJ1-4 | - | TRBV9 | TGTGCCAGCAGCGTCAGAGCCGGGACAGAAAATGAAAAACTGTTTTTT | CASSVRAGTENEKLFF